A selection of T cell receptor beta chains follows, all from one sample in a study of technical replicates of blood from a few donors. Using immunoSEQ multiplex PCR, the repertoire was profiled, and TCRdb retains in-frame clones only, with some absent. The sample holds approximately 81,000 clones, 70% to 90% seen once. Sequences were obtained from PBMCs. These receptors came from a human donor in good health. Some clones in this sample may be carry-over from other donors' samples. Each CDR3 is given without its conserved first and last residue. D genes are given only for firm matches.

. | TRBV11-3 | ASSLDRPGVETQY
. | TRBV7-9 | ASSLGTGWNSPLH
TRBD2 | TRBV5-1 | ASSFPTSGPETQY
. | TRBV5-6 | ASSLAGDPGEEQY
TRBD1 | TRBV5-1 | ASSRRGTEDGYT
TRBD2 | TRBV9 | ASSAGTSGHSYEQY
. | TRBV2 | ASSFGPGYTEAF
. | TRBV5-6 | ASSPGGGSGNTIY
TRBD1 | TRBV7-9 | ASSLGQGRYSTDTQY
TRBD1 | TRBV27 | ASSLGTGFGEQY
. | TRBV20-1 | SARAEIGAF
. | TRBV21-1 | ASTISGSTTGELF
TRBD2 | TRBV6-5 | ASTTGRAPGYEQY
TRBD1 | TRBV5-6 | ASSFGQGIWGETQY
. | TRBV11-3 | ASSLDSWRGGNEQF
. | TRBV5-6 | ASSVRGRSTGELF
TRBD1 | TRBV2 | ASSESGQANQPQH
TRBD2 | TRBV15 | ATSRIAGSTDTQY
TRBD2 | TRBV7-3 | ASSLGLAGYTDTQY
. | TRBV9 | ASSAGDGTPRGEQF
. | TRBV30 | AWDKGLPGNTIY
. | TRBV27 | ASSTGRNQPQH
TRBD2 | TRBV4-2 | ASSQELAGARDTQY
TRBD1 | TRBV19 | ASSIGYGTENYGYT
. | TRBV4-3 | ASSTGRGSEQY
. | TRBV19 | ASSMGLFHAGYT
. | TRBV5-8 | ASSHRASTDTQY
. | TRBV2 | ASSVEGSSGYT
. | TRBV19 | ASSTRQAQRSEQY
. | TRBV5-1 | ASSLGAPTDTQY
. | TRBV29-1 | SVGGMNTEAF
TRBD2 | TRBV7-3 | ASSASGSGADTQY
TRBD2 | TRBV5-4 | ASRQREWPEQY